This T cell receptor (beta chain) was recovered during a study of T cell repertoires in aging, cancer and after chemotherapy. The CDR3 runs 17 residues. Unmatched junction bases numbered 14, after V lost 5 bases and J lost 2 bases. The germline V gene encodes CDR1 MNHNS and CDR2 SASEGT. Multiplex touch-down PCR with TRB-A/B primers amplified rearranged V-D-J TRB sequences. Using its own MiXCR run on the multiplex PCR reads, TCRdb lists one record per CDR3 protein. The top ten clones hold 69% of a sample with roughly 1,300 distinct CDR3 sequences, about 30% of them seen once. Peripheral blood genomic DNA, not sorted cells or RNA, was the template.

This clonotype originated in a human donor with a solid tumor. The specimen was blood. The rearrangement joins TRBV6-1 to TRBJ2-5, with 7 bases aligning to TRBD2. CDR3 sequence (DNA): TGTGCCAGCAGTCCCTCCCTGGGGGGGGGGTTTCAAGAGACCCAGTACTTC. Translating gives CASSPSLGGGFQETQYF.